This TCR beta chain was recorded in a study of blood T cell repertoires in COVID-19. Whole-study context: The United States, Italy and Spain provided the acute and convalescent COVID-19 samples. From T cells, B-cell-depleted T cells, or PBMCs came the material, which was cDNA or gDNA.

This CDR3 comprises 13 residues. Trimming removed 4 bases from V and 11 bases from J; junction bases left unmatched: 9. CDR1 and CDR2 from the germline V gene are SGDLS and YYNGEE. Authors' methods: Nucleated cell counts were estimated from reference gene primer amplification. TCRdb's table, derived via immunoSEQ multiplex PCR, lists solely in-frame clones and lacks some. V and J calls plus clone size are reproduced from that table; the DNA served to infer D and trimming. The sample has hundreds of thousands of clones, around nine tenths seen once; the top ten hold under 15%. The TCR originated in a woman aged 55-70 years with acute or convalescent COVID-19. The J gene is TRBJ1-5, the V gene TRBV9, with TRBD1 identical over 7 bases. The sequenced sample consisted of peripheral blood. Here the CDR3 reads CASSSQDRTAQHF. CDR3 DNA sequence: TGTGCCAGCAGCTCCCAGGACAGGACGGCCCAGCATTTT.